This T cell receptor beta chain was identified during a study of beta chain features in type 1 diabetes. Since all of the isolated RNA was reverse transcribed, expressed TCRB transcripts were what got sequenced. Repertoires were generated with immunoSEQ multiplex PCR, while TCRdb's copy carries only in-frame clones and drops some. The sample has 680,000 or so clones; roughly 16% are singletons. Study results and limitations: Among all four CD4+ subsets, Type 1 diabetes patients had TCRB CDR3s that were moderately but significantly shorter. Whatever favoring of shorter templates PCR might show would apply equally to patients and controls.

The CDR3 consists of 18 residues. V shed 1 base and J shed 4 bases, with 17 bases lying between them. CDR1 and CDR2 (germline): MGHRA, YSYEKL. This clone has more than one count but fewer than ten. Its antigen is as yet unknown. The clonotype was recovered from a man between 18 and 29 years old in good health. The sequenced material came from naive CD4+ T cells from blood. The chain couples TRBV4-1 to TRBJ2-6; no definite D call. This chain's CDR3 is CASSQVGTAGSGANVLTF. The CDR3 region has the DNA TGCGCCAGCAGCCAAGTTGGAACCGCAGGCTCAGGGGCCAACGTCCTGACTTTC.